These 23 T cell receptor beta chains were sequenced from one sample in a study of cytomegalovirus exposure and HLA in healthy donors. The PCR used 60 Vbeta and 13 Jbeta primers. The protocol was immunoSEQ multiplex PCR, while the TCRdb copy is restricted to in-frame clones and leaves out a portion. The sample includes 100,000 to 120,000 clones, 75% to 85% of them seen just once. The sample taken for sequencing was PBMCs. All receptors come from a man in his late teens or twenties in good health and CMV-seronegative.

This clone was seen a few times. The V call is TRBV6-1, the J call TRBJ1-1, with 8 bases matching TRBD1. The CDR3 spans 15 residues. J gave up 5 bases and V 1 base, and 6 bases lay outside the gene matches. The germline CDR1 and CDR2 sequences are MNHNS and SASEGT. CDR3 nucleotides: TGTGCCAGCAGTGAAGGGGCAGGGGGCTATACTGAAGCTTTCTTT. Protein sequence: CASSEGAGGYTEAFF.

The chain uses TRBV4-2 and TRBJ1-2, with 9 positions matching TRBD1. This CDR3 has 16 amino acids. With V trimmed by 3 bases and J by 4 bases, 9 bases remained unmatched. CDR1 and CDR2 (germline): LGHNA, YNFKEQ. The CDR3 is CASSQGTGLMGYGYTF. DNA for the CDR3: TGTGCCAGCAGCCAGGGGACAGGGCTTATGGGCTATGGCTACACCTTC.

CDR3 sequence reads: CASWSSRYGYTF. The DNA for the CDR3 is TGTGCCAGTTGGAGCTCACGCTATGGCTACACCTTC. The V call is TRBV6-5, the J call TRBJ1-2; D remains ambiguous. The CDR3 is made up of 12 amino acids. Per germline, CDR1 MNHEY and CDR2 SVGAGI. V was pared by 9 bases and J by 4 bases, with 12 bases between.

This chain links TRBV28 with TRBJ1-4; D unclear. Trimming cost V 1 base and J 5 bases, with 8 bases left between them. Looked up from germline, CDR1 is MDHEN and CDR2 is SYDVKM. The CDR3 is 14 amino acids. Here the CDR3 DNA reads TGTGCCAGCAGTTTATCCCCCAGAAATGAAAAACTGTTTTTT. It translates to CASSLSPRNEKLFF.

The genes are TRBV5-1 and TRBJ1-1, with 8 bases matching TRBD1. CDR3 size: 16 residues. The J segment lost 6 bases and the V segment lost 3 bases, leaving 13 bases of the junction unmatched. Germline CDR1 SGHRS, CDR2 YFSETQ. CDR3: CASSSRTGRVMAEAFF. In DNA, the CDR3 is TGCGCCAGCAGCTCACGGACAGGGAGGGTGATGGCTGAAGCTTTCTTT.

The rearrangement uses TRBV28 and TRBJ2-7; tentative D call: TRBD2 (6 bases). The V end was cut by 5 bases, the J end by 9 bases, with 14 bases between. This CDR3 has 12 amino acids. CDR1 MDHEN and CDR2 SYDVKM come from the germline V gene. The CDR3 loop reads CASSLSGSTQYF. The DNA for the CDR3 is TGTGCCAGCAGTCTTAGCGGATCGACGCAGTACTTC.

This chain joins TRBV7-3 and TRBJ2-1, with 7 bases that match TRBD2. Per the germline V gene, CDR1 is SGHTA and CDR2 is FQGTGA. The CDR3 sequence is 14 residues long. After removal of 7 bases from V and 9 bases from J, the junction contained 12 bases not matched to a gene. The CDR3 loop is CASNNGGLGSEQFF. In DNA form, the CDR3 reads TGTGCCAGCAACAACGGGGGGTTAGGAAGTGAGCAGTTCTTC.

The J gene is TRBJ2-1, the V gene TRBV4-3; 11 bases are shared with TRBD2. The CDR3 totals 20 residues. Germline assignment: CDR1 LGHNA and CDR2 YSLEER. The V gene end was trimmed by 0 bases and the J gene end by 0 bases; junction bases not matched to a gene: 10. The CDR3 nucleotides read TGCGCCAGCAGCCAAGAGTGGGGACTAGCGGAGCCCCTCTCCTACAATGAGCAGTTCTTC. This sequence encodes CASSQEWGLAEPLSYNEQFF.

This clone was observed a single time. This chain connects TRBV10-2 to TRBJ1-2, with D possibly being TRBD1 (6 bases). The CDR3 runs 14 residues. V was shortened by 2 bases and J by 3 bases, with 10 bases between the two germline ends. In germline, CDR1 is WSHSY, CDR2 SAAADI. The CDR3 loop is CASSENRADYGYTF. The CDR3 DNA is TGCGCCAGCAGTGAGAACAGGGCGGACTATGGCTACACCTTC.

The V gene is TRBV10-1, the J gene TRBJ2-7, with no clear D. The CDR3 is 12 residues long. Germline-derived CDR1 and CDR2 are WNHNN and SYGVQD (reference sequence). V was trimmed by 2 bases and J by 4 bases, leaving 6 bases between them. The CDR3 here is CASSEPGYEQYF. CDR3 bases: TGCGCCAGCAGTGAGCCCGGGTACGAGCAGTACTTC.

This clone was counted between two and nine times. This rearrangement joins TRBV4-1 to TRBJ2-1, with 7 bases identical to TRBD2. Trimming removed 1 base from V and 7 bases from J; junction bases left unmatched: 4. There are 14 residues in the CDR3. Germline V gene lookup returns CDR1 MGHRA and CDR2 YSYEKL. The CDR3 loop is CASSQGVAGNEQFF. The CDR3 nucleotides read TGCGCCAGCAGCCAAGGGGTAGCGGGTAATGAGCAGTTCTTC.

CDR3 nucleotides: TGTGCCAGCAGCCCTCCCCGAGCCTTCACAGATACGCAGTATTTT. This gives the protein CASSPPRAFTDTQYF. The rearrangement uses TRBV7-2 and TRBJ2-3; D not resolved. CDR1 and CDR2 (germline): SGHTA, FQGNSA. With 5 bases removed from V and 2 bases from J, the gap between germline ends came to 14 bases. The CDR3 has 15 amino acids.

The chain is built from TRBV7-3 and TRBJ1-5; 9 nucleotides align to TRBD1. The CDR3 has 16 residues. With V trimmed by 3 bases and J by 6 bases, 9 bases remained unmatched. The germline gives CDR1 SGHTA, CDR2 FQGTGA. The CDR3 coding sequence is TGTGCCAGCAGCTTTCCCGGGACAGGGAGTGTTCAGCCCCAGCATTTT. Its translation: CASSFPGTGSVQPQHF.

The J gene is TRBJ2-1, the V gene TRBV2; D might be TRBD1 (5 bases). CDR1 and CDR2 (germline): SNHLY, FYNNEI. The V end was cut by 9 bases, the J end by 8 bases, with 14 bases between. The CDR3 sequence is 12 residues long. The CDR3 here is CASPRQGHEQFF. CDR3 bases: TGTGCCAGTCCCCGGCAGGGCCATGAGCAGTTCTTC.

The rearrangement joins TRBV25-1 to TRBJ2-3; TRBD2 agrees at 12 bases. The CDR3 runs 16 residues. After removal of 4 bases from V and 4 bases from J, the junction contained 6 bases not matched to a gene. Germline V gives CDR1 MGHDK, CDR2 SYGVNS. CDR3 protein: CASSATSGRPADTQYF. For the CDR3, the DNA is TGTGCCAGCAGTGCGACTAGCGGGAGACCGGCAGATACGCAGTATTTT.

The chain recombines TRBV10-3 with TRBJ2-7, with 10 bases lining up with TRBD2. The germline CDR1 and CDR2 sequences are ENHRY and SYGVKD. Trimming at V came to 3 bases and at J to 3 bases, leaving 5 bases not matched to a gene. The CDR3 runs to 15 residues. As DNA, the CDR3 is TGTGCCATCAGTGATGGACTAGCGGAGATCTACGAGCAGTACTTC. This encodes CAISDGLAEIYEQYF.

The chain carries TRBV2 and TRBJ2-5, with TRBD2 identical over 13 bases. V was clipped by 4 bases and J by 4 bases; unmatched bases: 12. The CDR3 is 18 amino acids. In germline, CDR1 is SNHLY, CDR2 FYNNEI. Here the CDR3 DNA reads TGTGCCAGCAGTGGGGCGACTAGCGGGAGGTCTGTGAGAGAGACCCAGTACTTC. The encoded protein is CASSGATSGRSVRETQYF. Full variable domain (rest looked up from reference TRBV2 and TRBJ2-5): EPEVTQTPSHQVTQMGQEVILRCVPISNHLYFYWYRQILGQKVEFLVSFYNNEISEKSEIFDDQFSVERPDGSNFTLKIRSTKLEDSAMYFCASSGATSGRSVRETQYFGPGTRLLVL.

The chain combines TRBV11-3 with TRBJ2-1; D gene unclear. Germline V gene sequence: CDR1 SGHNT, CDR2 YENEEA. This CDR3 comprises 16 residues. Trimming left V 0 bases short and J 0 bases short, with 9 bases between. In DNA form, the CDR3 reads TGTGCCAGCAGCTTAGACGGGTCGAGCTCCTACAATGAGCAGTTCTTC. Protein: CASSLDGSSSYNEQFF.

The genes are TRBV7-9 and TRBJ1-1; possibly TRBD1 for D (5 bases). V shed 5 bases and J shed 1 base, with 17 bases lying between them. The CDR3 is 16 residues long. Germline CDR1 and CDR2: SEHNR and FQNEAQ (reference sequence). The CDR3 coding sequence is TGTGCCAGCAGCCCGTGGGCGGGACGCCCGAACACTGAAGCTTTCTTT. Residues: CASSPWAGRPNTEAFF.

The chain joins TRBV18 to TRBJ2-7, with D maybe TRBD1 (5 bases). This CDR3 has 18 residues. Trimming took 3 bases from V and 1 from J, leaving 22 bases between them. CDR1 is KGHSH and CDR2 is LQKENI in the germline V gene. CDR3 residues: CASSPVMTAPYLSYEQYF. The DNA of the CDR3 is TGTGCCAGCTCACCGGTTATGACAGCTCCCTACCTGTCCTACGAGCAGTACTTC.

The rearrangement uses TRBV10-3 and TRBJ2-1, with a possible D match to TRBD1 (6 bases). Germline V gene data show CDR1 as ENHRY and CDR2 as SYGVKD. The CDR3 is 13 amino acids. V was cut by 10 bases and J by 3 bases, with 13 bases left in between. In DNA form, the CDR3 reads TGTGCCACAGGGGCTGCGGACTACAATGAGCAGTTCTTC. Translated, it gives CATGAADYNEQFF.

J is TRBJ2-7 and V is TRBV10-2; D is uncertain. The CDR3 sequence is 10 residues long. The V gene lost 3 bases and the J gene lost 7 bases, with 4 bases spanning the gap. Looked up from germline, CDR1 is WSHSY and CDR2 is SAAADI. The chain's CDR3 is CASSEHEQYF. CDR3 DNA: TGCGCCAGCAGTGAACATGAGCAGTACTTC.

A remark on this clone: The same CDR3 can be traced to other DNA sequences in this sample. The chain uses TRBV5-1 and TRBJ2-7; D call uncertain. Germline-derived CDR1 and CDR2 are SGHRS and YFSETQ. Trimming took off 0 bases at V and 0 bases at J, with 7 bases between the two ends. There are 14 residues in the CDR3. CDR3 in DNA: TGCGCCAGCAGCTTGGCCGCGAGCTCCTACGAGCAGTACTTC. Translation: CASSLAASSYEQYF.